Listed below are T cell receptor beta chains from one sample, sequenced in a study of T cell responses to AZD1222 COVID-19 vaccine. The method was immunoSEQ multiplex PCR; TCRdb's version includes in-frame clones alone and lacks a portion of them. The top ten clones hold roughly 9.5% of a sample with around 100,000 clones, 65% to 85% of them seen once. The sequenced sample was peripheral blood, obtained on day 0 of AZD1222 vaccination. These receptors were obtained from an adult in good health. The CDR3 runs from the conserved cysteine through the conserved F or W. Only some rows state a clone size, as once, few, many or a class for expanded clones.

TRBV25-1,NA,TRBJ2-7,CASRRTSYEQYF
TRBV28,NA,TRBJ2-1,CASSPGGTGLSREQFF
TRBV9,NA,TRBJ2-1,CASSPRQGGNSYNEQFF
TRBV5-4,NA,TRBJ2-1,CASSHNRDQRLF
TRBV2,NA,TRBJ2-5,CASKAQPQETQYF
TRBV7-2,NA,TRBJ2-6,CASSLAAAGTNVLTF
TRBV28,NA,TRBJ2-1,CASSQGGTSRNEQFF
TRBV7-9,many,TRBJ1-6,CASSLGGRRNSPLHF
TRBV6-8,NA,TRBJ1-2,CASSFKPHPNYGYTF
TRBV12-3/TRBV12-4,NA,TRBJ2-7,CASRHGSSYEQYF
TRBV7-9,NA,TRBJ1-4,CASSLWRGTNEKLFF
TRBV24-1,once,TRBJ2-7,CATSRRSGGEQYF
TRBV27,few,TRBJ1-2,CASGTTGGGYGYTF
TRBV29-1,once,TRBJ1-2,CSVRDKDYGYTF
TRBV5-1,NA,TRBJ2-1,CASSAPDRGHNEQFF
TRBV2,few,TRBJ2-1,CASSVLEDNEQFF
TRBV7-2,once,TRBJ1-1,CASSLVSGARGLGTEAFF
TRBV19,NA,TRBJ2-7,CASSSGQGGLEQYF
TRBV3-1/TRBV3-2,NA,TRBJ1-6,CASSQGRGFGNSPLHF
TRBV28,NA,TRBJ1-1,CASRGQPSNTEAFF
TRBV7-2,NA,TRBJ1-2,CASSFYDTSYGYTF
TRBV9,NA,TRBJ2-1,CASSVRDTSYNEQFF
TRBV10-3,NA,TRBJ1-5,CAISDRQASDQPQHF
TRBV28,NA,TRBJ1-1,CASPRSGTAMNTEAFF
TRBV12-3/TRBV12-4,few,TRBJ1-2,CASSLRGGYTF
TRBV29-1,NA,TRBJ1-2,CSVGTGPPFNYGYTF
TRBV3-1/TRBV3-2,NA,TRBJ1-2,CASSRADRYGYTF
TRBV19,NA,TRBJ2-1,CASSIGEGQGSYNEQFF
TRBV5-4,NA,TRBJ2-7,CASSLAGTGEWEQYF
TRBV2,NA,TRBJ2-1,CARSTGRGPQFF
TRBV7-3,NA,TRBJ2-6,CASSPGGGPGANVLTF
TRBV28,few,TRBJ1-2,CASSFGTALYGYTF
TRBV7-9,NA,TRBJ1-6,CASSLRERLSPLHF
TRBV27,NA,TRBJ2-1,CASSRRSSYNEQFF
TRBV27,NA,TRBJ2-7,CASPRVAGGPDEQYF
TRBV12-3/TRBV12-4,NA,TRBJ1-2,CASSYYRGRGYTF
TRBV7-3,once,TRBJ2-6,CASSLQHSGANVLTF
TRBV3-1/TRBV3-2,NA,TRBJ2-7,CASSSRGTGGPYEQYF
TRBV28,NA,TRBJ1-2,CASSLGSTGGNYGYTF
TRBV6-2/TRBV6-3,few,TRBJ2-4,CASSSGNIQYF
TRBV5-1,once,TRBJ2-5,CASSEQETQYF